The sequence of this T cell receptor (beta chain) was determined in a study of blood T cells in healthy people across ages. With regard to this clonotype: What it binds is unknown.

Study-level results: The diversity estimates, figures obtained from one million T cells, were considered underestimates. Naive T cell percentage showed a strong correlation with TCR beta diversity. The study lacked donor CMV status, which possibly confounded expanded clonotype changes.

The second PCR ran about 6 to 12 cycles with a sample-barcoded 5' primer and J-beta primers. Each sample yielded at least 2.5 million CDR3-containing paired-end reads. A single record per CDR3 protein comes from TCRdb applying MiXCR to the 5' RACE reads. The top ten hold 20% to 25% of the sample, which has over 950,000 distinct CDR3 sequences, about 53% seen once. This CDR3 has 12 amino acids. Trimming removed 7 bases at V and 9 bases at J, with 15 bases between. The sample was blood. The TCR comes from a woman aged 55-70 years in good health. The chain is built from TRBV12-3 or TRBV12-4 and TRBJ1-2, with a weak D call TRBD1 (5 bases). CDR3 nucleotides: TGTGCCAGCACCCTGGGGCGCGGACGCTACACCTTC. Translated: CASTLGRGRYTF.